Following are 8 T cell receptor beta chains from one sample sequenced in a study of response to subunit inactivated influenza vaccine. TCRdb reprocessed the RT-PCR reads with MiXCR, giving one entry per CDR3 protein. The table lists roughly 550,000 distinct CDR3 sequences, under 25% of them singletons. These data were also reused for a study on T cells expressing NK-cell markers. This second report adds: Template switching by 5'RACE with UMIs generated the TCR beta cDNA.

Specimen: CD4+ T cells sorted from PBMCs, collected about 11 days after vaccination. These receptor sequences come from a man over 45 who received an inactivated influenza vaccine.

In this sample, this clonotype turned up once. The rearrangement uses TRBV11-2 and TRBJ1-1, with a weak D call TRBD1 (5 bases). The germline CDR1 and CDR2 sequences are SGHAT and FQNNGV. Trimming stripped 0 bases from V and 5 bases from J, with 13 bases between. CDR3 length: 15 amino acids. CDR3 DNA: TGTGCCAGCAGCTTAGATGGGGGGGTGGGTACTGAAGCTTTCTTT. Amino acid sequence: CASSLDGGVGTEAFF.

This clonotype was counted a few times. The gene calls are TRBV12-3 or TRBV12-4 and TRBJ2-1, with D possibly TRBD2 on 5 matching bases. The CDR3 totals 13 residues. Deletions cut 6 bases from V and 3 bases from J, with 9 bases between. Here the CDR3 DNA reads TGTGCCAGCAGACCCGGGAACTACAATGAGCAGTTCTTC. Translating it yields CASRPGNYNEQFF.

This clonotype came up a few times. This clone may be a read error of a much larger clone one base away. This CDR3 reads CCARDAASGNTGELFF. The CDR3 DNA is TGCTGTGCTAGAGATGCGGCTAGCGGAAACACCGGGGAGCTGTTTTTT. The chain recombines TRBV20-1 with TRBJ2-2, with TRBD2 matching 7 bases. The CDR3 is 16 amino acids. Looked up from germline, CDR1 is DFQATT and CDR2 is SNEGSKA (reference sequence).

This clonotype showed up many times. The V call is TRBV5-6, the J call TRBJ2-1; 11 bases agree with TRBD1. The CDR3 contains 16 residues. The V and J ends lost 0 bases and 6 bases, in that order; junction bases with no gene match: 5. In germline, CDR1 is SGHDT, CDR2 YYEEEE. The CDR3 DNA is TGTGCCAGCAGCTTGGTGGTCGGGACAGGGGGCAATGAGCAGTTCTTC. Translated, it gives CASSLVVGTGGNEQFF.

This clonotype was found many times. Here the CDR3 reads CSVKARWETQYF. The CDR3 nucleotides read TGCAGCGTTAAGGCTCGTTGGGAGACCCAGTACTTC. The J gene is TRBJ2-5, the V gene TRBV29-1, with D unclear. Trimming removed 5 bases at V and 5 bases at J, with 12 bases between. CDR3 size: 12 residues. CDR1 is SQVTM, CDR2 ANQGSEA, per germline.

This clonotype turned up a few times. The gene calls are TRBV10-3 and TRBJ1-1; D call uncertain. This CDR3 spans 12 amino acids. Germline CDR1 is ENHRY and CDR2 is SYGVKD. V lost 8 bases to trimming and J lost 5 bases, with 12 bases between them. CDR3 nucleotides: TGTGCCATCGGCTGGGGTGGGACTGAAGCTTTCTTT. This gives the protein CAIGWGGTEAFF.

This clonotype was seen only a few times. The chain has TRBV4-2 and TRBJ2-3, with a possible D match to TRBD2 (5 bases). Per germline, CDR1 LGHNA and CDR2 YNFKEQ. V lost 0 bases and J 4 bases, leaving 14 bases between the germline ends. The CDR3 consists of 16 residues. CDR3 bases: TGTGCCAGCAGCCAAGATCTAACTAGAGGGTCAGATACGCAGTATTTT. Its translation is CASSQDLTRGSDTQYF.

The chain couples TRBV12-3 or TRBV12-4 to TRBJ2-4; TRBD1 or TRBD2 may be the D gene (6 bases each). V was trimmed by 5 bases and J by 3 bases, leaving 14 bases between them. The CDR3 contains 15 residues. As DNA, the CDR3 is TGTGCCAGCAGTCCGGGGGCCAGGGACAAAAACATTCAGTACTTC. As protein: CASSPGARDKNIQYF.